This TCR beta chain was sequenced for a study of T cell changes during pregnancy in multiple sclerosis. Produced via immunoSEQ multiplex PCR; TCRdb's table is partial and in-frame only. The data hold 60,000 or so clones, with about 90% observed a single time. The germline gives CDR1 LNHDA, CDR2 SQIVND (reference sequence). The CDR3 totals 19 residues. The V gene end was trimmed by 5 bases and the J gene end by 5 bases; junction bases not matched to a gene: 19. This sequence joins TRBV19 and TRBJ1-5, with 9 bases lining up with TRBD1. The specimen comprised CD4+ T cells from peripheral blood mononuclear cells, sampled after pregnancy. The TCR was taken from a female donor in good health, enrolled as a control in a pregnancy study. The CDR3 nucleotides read TGTGCCAGTAGTTCAGCAACCGGGACAGGGAATGTACAGGATCAGCCCCAGCATTTT. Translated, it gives CASSSATGTGNVQDQPQHF.